The 25 T cell receptor beta chains in this list originate from one sample, sequenced in a study of T cell responses to AZD1222 COVID-19 vaccine. The protocol was immunoSEQ multiplex PCR, while the TCRdb copy is restricted to in-frame clones and leaves out a portion. Of more than 140,000 clones listed, 85% to 95% are singletons. Here the sequenced sample was peripheral blood, taken on day 0 of MenACWY control vaccination. All receptors come from an adult in good health.

The chain joins TRBV7-6 to TRBJ2-7; 8 nucleotides agree with TRBD2. CDR1 SGHVS and CDR2 FNYEAQ come from the germline V gene. The CDR3 totals 14 residues. With V trimmed by 3 bases and J by 6 bases, 7 bases remained unmatched. This CDR3 is CASSLTSGGGEQYF. CDR3 sequence (DNA): TGTGCCAGCAGCTTGACCAGCGGGGGCGGCGAGCAGTACTTC.

The V gene is TRBV5-1, the J gene TRBJ2-2; TRBD2 is a possible D gene (5 bases). The ends were cut back, 6 bases at V and 5 bases at J, with 5 bases in the middle. The CDR3 extends over 11 amino acids. Germline V lookup: CDR1 SGHRS, CDR2 YFSETQ. This CDR3 is CASTGTGELFF. CDR3 DNA: TGCGCCAGCACGGGGACCGGGGAGCTGTTTTTT.

V is TRBV5-1 and J is TRBJ2-7; D is possibly TRBD2 (6 bases). Germline V gives CDR1 SGHRS, CDR2 YFSETQ. V lost 2 bases and J 0 bases, leaving 9 bases between the germline ends. This CDR3 has 14 residues. This chain's CDR3 is CASSLLAFSYEQYF. CDR3 DNA: TGCGCCAGCAGCTTACTAGCCTTCTCCTACGAGCAGTACTTC.

This chain uses TRBV2 with TRBJ2-7, with D possibly TRBD2 on 6 matching bases. The CDR3 spans 16 residues. Germline V CDR1 and CDR2: SNHLY, FYNNEI. Trimming cost V 1 base and J 2 bases, with 15 bases left between them. The CDR3 region is CASSEDGRTGAYEQYF. The CDR3, as DNA: TGTGCCAGCAGTGAAGACGGAAGGACGGGAGCCTACGAGCAGTACTTC.

This clone was recorded only once. J is TRBJ2-7 and V is TRBV7-2; possibly TRBD2 for D (6 bases). V gave up 5 bases and J gave up 6 bases, with 23 bases separating them. Germline V gene lookup returns CDR1 SGHTA and CDR2 FQGNSA. The CDR3 has 16 amino acids. The CDR3 region is CASSSSPGEDYGEQYF. CDR3 in DNA: TGTGCCAGCAGCAGCAGTCCGGGGGAGGATTATGGCGAGCAGTACTTC.

The chain couples TRBV12-3 or TRBV12-4 to TRBJ2-7; perhaps TRBD2 as D (5 bases). This CDR3 comprises 13 residues. V was cut by 6 bases and J by 4 bases, with 13 bases left in between. The CDR3 reads CASRRVGTYEQYF. The CDR3 nucleotides are TGTGCCAGCAGGCGGGTGGGAACGTACGAGCAGTACTTC.

This clone was detected only once. The chain carries TRBV11-2 and TRBJ1-5; D gene unclear. Germline values: CDR1 SGHAT, CDR2 FQNNGV. The V and J ends lost 1 base and 2 bases respectively, with 18 bases between them. The CDR3 is 18 residues long. The chain's CDR3 is CASSLGKIGEGGNQPQHF. DNA of the CDR3: TGTGCCAGCAGCTTAGGCAAAATCGGGGAAGGTGGCAATCAGCCCCAGCATTTT.

This clone has just one count. The CDR3 DNA is TGCGCCAGCAGCCAAGTTTTGGGGAGAAGGGGTAACACTGAAGCTTTCTTT. Translating gives CASSQVLGRRGNTEAFF. The V gene is TRBV4-1, the J gene TRBJ1-1, with a weak D call TRBD1 (5 bases). Trimming cost V 1 base and J 2 bases, with 17 bases left between them. Germline V gives CDR1 MGHRA, CDR2 YSYEKL. The CDR3 has 17 residues.

This rearrangement joins TRBV28 to TRBJ1-1; D is uncertain. Germline CDR1 and CDR2: MDHEN and SYDVKM. V lost 4 bases and J lost 7, with 10 bases in between. The CDR3 contains 12 residues. The CDR3 protein is CASSWFEGEAFF. CDR3 nucleotide sequence: TGTGCCAGCAGTTGGTTCGAAGGTGAAGCTTTCTTT. The complete variable domain, with remaining parts taken from reference TRBV28 and TRBJ1-1, reads DVKVTQSSRYLVKRTGEKVFLECVQDMDHENMFWYRQDPGLGLRLIYFSYDVKMKEKGDIPEGYSVSREKKERFSLILESASTNQTSMYLCASSWFEGEAFFGQGTRLTVV.

Only one count was recorded for this clone. The chain uses TRBV30 and TRBJ1-1, with D possibly TRBD1 on 5 matching bases. Trimming cost V 4 bases and J 3 bases, with 6 bases left between them. The CDR3 totals 11 residues. CDR1 and CDR2 (germline): GTSNPN, SVGIG (reference sequence). DNA of the CDR3: TGTGCCTGGAAAGGGGACACTGAAGCTTTCTTT. This encodes CAWKGDTEAFF.

This chain joins TRBV14 and TRBJ2-7, with 8 nucleotides matching TRBD1. This CDR3 is 14 amino acids long. Germline loops: CDR1 SGHDN, CDR2 FVKESK. With 4 bases clipped from V and 5 bases from J, the junction kept 7 bases outside the gene matches. This CDR3 reads CASSPRTGIDEQYF. The CDR3 DNA is TGTGCCAGCAGCCCCCGGACAGGGATTGACGAGCAGTACTTC. The variable domain in full, with the rest retrieved from reference TRBV14 and TRBJ2-7, is EAGVTQFPSHSVIEKGQTVTLRCDPISGHDNLYWYRRVMGKEIKFLLHFVKESKQDESGMPNNRFLAERTGGTYSTLKVQPAELEDSGVYFCASSPRTGIDEQYFGPGTRLTVT.

The CDR3 sequence is CASKRGTANGNTIYF. CDR3 bases: TGTGCCAGCAAACGAGGGACGGCGAATGGAAACACCATATATTTT. The rearrangement joins TRBV2 to TRBJ1-3, with a weak D call TRBD1 (5 bases). The CDR3 has 15 residues. V shed 7 bases and J shed 3 bases, with 16 bases lying between them. Germline loops: CDR1 SNHLY, CDR2 FYNNEI.

This chain uses TRBV2 with TRBJ1-1, with 8 bases aligning to TRBD1. V lost 4 bases to trimming and J lost 5 bases; unmatched junction nucleotides: 3. The CDR3 totals 13 residues. Looked up from germline, CDR1 is SNHLY and CDR2 is FYNNEI. CDR3 nucleotides: TGTGCCAGCAGTGTCGACAGGGGAACTGAAGCTTTCTTT. Protein: CASSVDRGTEAFF.

There are a few counts of this clone. Different DNA sequences within this sample yield the same CDR3. J is TRBJ1-2 and V is TRBV2, with D maybe TRBD1 (6 bases). CDR1 is SNHLY, CDR2 FYNNEI, per germline. The CDR3 totals 15 residues. Trimming took 2 bases from V and 7 from J, leaving 17 bases between them. CDR3 amino acids: CASSELGQGTIGYTF. CDR3 nucleotides: TGTGCCAGCAGTGAATTGGGCCAGGGGACAATTGGCTACACCTTC.

This clone was seen only a few times. This chain uses TRBV6-5 with TRBJ1-2, with D unclear. The CDR3 contains 13 residues. Germline CDR1 is MNHEY and CDR2 is SVGAGI. The V gene lost 0 bases and the J gene lost 6 bases, with 8 bases spanning the gap. CDR3 nucleotide sequence: TGTGCCAGCAGTTACTCATCGGGAGATGGCTACACCTTC. This gives the protein CASSYSSGDGYTF.

The V gene is TRBV20-1, the J gene TRBJ1-2; D ambiguous. CDR1 is DFQATT, CDR2 SNEGSKA, per germline (reference sequence). V lost 6 bases and J 7 bases, leaving 12 bases between the germline ends. The CDR3 sequence is 11 residues long. Here the CDR3 DNA reads TGCAGTGCCCCGAGGCCGGTTGGCTACACCTTC. This gives the protein CSAPRPVGYTF.

The rearrangement joins TRBV27 to TRBJ1-2, with D hard to call. Trimming pared 8 bases from V and 3 bases from J, leaving 22 bases between. Germline-derived CDR1 and CDR2 are MNHEY and SMNVEV (reference sequence). The CDR3 length is 16 residues. CDR3 in amino acids: CASGTARPTRYYGYTF. The CDR3, as DNA: TGTGCCAGCGGAACAGCCCGCCCAACACGATACTATGGCTACACCTTC.

CDR3 loop: CASSQPSGTGANVLTF. The CDR3 bases are TGTGCCAGCAGCCAACCCTCCGGGACTGGGGCCAACGTCCTGACTTTC. The V call is TRBV3-1 (or the pseudogene TRBV3-2), the J call TRBJ2-6; a possible D gene is TRBD2 (5 bases). V lost 2 bases and J 2 bases, leaving 10 bases between the germline ends. This CDR3 is 16 amino acids long. Germline-derived CDR1 and CDR2 are LGHDT and YNNKEL (reference sequence).

The J gene is TRBJ2-7, the V gene TRBV2; D perhaps matches TRBD1 (6 bases). Germline CDR1 is SNHLY and CDR2 is FYNNEI. The CDR3 sequence is 13 residues long. Trimming left V 1 base short and J 6 bases short, with 10 bases between. CDR3 residues: CASSEGTGSEQYF. CDR3 bases: TGTGCCAGCAGTGAAGGTACAGGGAGCGAGCAGTACTTC.

The chain carries TRBV4-1 and TRBJ1-2; D call uncertain. Trimming removed 1 base from V and 3 bases from J, with 12 bases in between. The length of the CDR3 is 15 residues. Germline CDR1 MGHRA, CDR2 YSYEKL. The CDR3 DNA follows: TGCGCCAGCAGCCAAGTGGGCATTGGGGACTATGGCTACACCTTC. Protein sequence: CASSQVGIGDYGYTF.

This rearrangement joins TRBV4-1 to TRBJ1-1; possible D gene TRBD1, 5 bases. CDR1 and CDR2 from the germline V gene are MGHRA and YSYEKL. V lost 3 bases and J 4 bases, leaving 12 bases between the germline ends. The length of the CDR3 is 14 residues. The CDR3 loop is CASSQGPRGTEAFF. DNA of the CDR3: TGCGCCAGCAGCCAGGGCCCGAGGGGCACTGAAGCTTTCTTT.

This clone was observed once. The rearrangement joins TRBV27 to TRBJ2-7; TRBD2 might be the D (5 bases). V shed 6 bases and J shed 0 bases, with 9 bases lying between them. The CDR3 is made up of 13 amino acids. Germline assignment: CDR1 MNHEY and CDR2 SMNVEV (reference sequence). CDR3 region: CASRRLSSYEQYF. The DNA for the CDR3 is TGTGCCAGCAGAAGACTAAGCTCCTACGAGCAGTACTTC.

The rearrangement links TRBV4-1 to TRBJ1-4; the D is unclear. The germline CDR1 and CDR2 sequences are MGHRA and YSYEKL. Trimming took off 4 bases at V and 2 bases at J, with 11 bases between the two ends. The CDR3 sequence is 15 residues long. The CDR3 nucleotides read TGCGCCAGCAGCCCCACCGGAGGGACTAATGAAAAACTGTTTTTT. Protein product: CASSPTGGTNEKLFF.

V usage is TRBV19 and J usage is TRBJ2-2; perhaps TRBD2 as D (6 bases). The V gene's germline CDR1 is LNHDA and CDR2 SQIVND (reference sequence). V was trimmed by 5 bases and J by 4 bases, leaving 14 bases between them. The length of the CDR3 is 15 residues. The CDR3 DNA reads TGTGCCAGTAGTTCCGGGACTCTACCCACCGGGGAGCTGTTTTTT. This gives the protein CASSSGTLPTGELFF. The full variable domain, with the rest looked up from reference TRBV19 and TRBJ2-2, is DGGITQSPKYLFRKEGQNVTLSCEQNLNHDAMYWYRQDPGQGLRLIYYSQIVNDFQKGDIAEGYSVSREKKESFPLTVTSAQKNPTAFYLCASSSGTLPTGELFFGEGSRLTVL.

This clone was counted a single time. The J gene is TRBJ2-6, the V gene TRBV19; D not resolved. Germline V gene lookup returns CDR1 LNHDA and CDR2 SQIVND (reference sequence). The V end lost 6 bases, the J end lost 0 bases, and 9 bases lay between the germline ends. This CDR3 region has 15 residues. The CDR3 nucleotides read TGTGCCAGTAGCACTACAGACTCTGGGGCCAACGTCCTGACTTTC. This encodes CASSTTDSGANVLTF.